The 9 T cell receptor beta chains reported below all come from one sample, sequenced in a study of metastatic and nonmetastatic thyroid tumors. TCRdb re-called the PCR reads with MiXCR. The table has about 13,000 clones, more than 20% seen once. Thyroid surgery had not been preceded by any treatment in any patient. The sequenced sample was adjacent normal tissue. Receptor source: a female donor with papillary thyroid cancer or a benign thyroid nodule (not recorded which). Some clones in this sample may be carry-over from other donors' samples.

The sample holds many counts of this clone. V usage is TRBV7-8 and J usage is TRBJ2-1, with 9 bases matching TRBD2. The CDR3 covers 15 residues. CDR1 SGHVS and CDR2 FQNEAQ come from the germline V gene. With V trimmed by 1 base and J by 8 bases, 6 bases remained unmatched. CDR3 DNA sequence: TGTGCCAGCAGCTTAGGCTGGCGGGAGGGGTATGAGCAGTTCTTC. As protein: CASSLGWREGYEQFF.

This clone was observed once. The V and J genes are TRBV20-1 and TRBJ1-1, with a tentative D call TRBD1 (5 bases). CDR3 length equals 13 residues. CDR1 and CDR2 (germline): DFQATT, SNEGSKA (reference sequence). Trimming shortened V by 6 bases and J by 0 bases, and 11 bases separated the two germline ends. CDR3 bases: TGCAGTGCGCAACGACAGATGAACACTGAAGCTTTCTTT. Its translation: CSAQRQMNTEAFF.

On this clone itself: One junction end disagrees with the germline gene, perhaps due to a read error. The V and J genes are TRBV5-1 and TRBJ1-4; TRBD1 is a possible D gene (6 bases). CDR3 size: 16 residues. The germline gives CDR1 SGHRS, CDR2 YFSETQ. The CDR3, as DNA: TGCTCCAGCAGCTCGGACGGACAGCAATACAATGAAAAACTGTTTTTT. It is translated as CSSSSDGQQYNEKLFF.

This clone has at least ten counts. This chain connects TRBV6-6 to TRBJ2-5; maybe TRBD1 (6 bases). Germline values: CDR1 MNHNY, CDR2 SVGAGI (reference sequence). Deletions cut 3 bases from V and 5 bases from J, with 13 bases between. This CDR3 is built from 14 residues. The CDR3, as DNA: TGTGCCAGCAGTTATCAGATAACAGGGGAGACCCAGTACTTC. This encodes CASSYQITGETQYF.

This clone is deemed medium-sized. V and J are TRBV20-1 and TRBJ1-2, with 7 bases aligning to TRBD1. This CDR3 region has 15 residues. Germline V CDR1 and CDR2: DFQATT, SNEGSKA (reference sequence). J was trimmed by 8 bases and V by 0 bases; bases with no gene match: 12. CDR3 in DNA: TGCAGTGCTAGAGACCCCCGGACAGGCGGGAGAGGCTACACCTTC. As protein: CSARDPRTGGRGYTF.

This clone has only one observation. The chain links TRBV4-1 to TRBJ2-7; D not certain. The CDR3 length is 15 residues. Trimming removed 1 base from V and 0 bases from J, with 10 bases in between. Germline V gene data show CDR1 as MGHRA and CDR2 as YSYEKL. The CDR3 nucleotides are TGCGCCAGCAGCCAAGTCTTCCGGATCTCCTACGAGCAGTACTTC. The encoded protein is CASSQVFRISYEQYF.

This clone was seen more than once but under ten times. The junction departs from germline at one end; a sequencing error may be responsible. The sample holds other DNA sequences that translate to the same CDR3. The chain links TRBV12-3 or TRBV12-4 to TRBJ1-3; D remains ambiguous. CDR3 size: 14 residues. The CDR3 here is CASSFERGGNTIYF. CDR3 bases: TGTGCCAGTAGTTTTGAACGTGGTGGAAACACCATATATTTT.

A note on this clone: Sequence at one end of the junction differs from germline and may be a read error. The gene calls are TRBV30 and TRBJ1-5; tentative D call: TRBD1 (6 bases). The CDR3 length is 15 residues. Germline V CDR1 and CDR2: GTSNPN, SVGIG (reference sequence). The CDR3 DNA reads as TGTTCCTCGAGTATTGGGTTGGGGGCAAATCATCCCCAGCATTTT. As protein: CSSSIGLGANHPQHF.

This clone is labeled as medium-sized. J is TRBJ1-5 and V is TRBV19; D is undetermined. Trimming stripped 3 bases from V and 2 bases from J, with 8 bases between. Per germline, CDR1 LNHDA and CDR2 SQIVND (reference sequence). The CDR3 has 14 residues. The CDR3 sequence is CASSILGGNQPQHF. The CDR3 DNA follows: TGTGCCAGTAGTATTCTGGGAGGCAATCAGCCCCAGCATTTT.